These 30 T cell receptor beta chains share one sample of origin, sequenced in a study of cytomegalovirus exposure and HLA in healthy donors. PCR primers comprised 60 Vbeta and 13 Jbeta primers. Profiling relied on immunoSEQ multiplex PCR, and the TCRdb table lists in-frame clones only, not all of them. Of around 150,000 clones listed, over 70% are singletons. Sequenced sample: PBMCs. These receptors came from a male donor in good health and CMV-seronegative.

In this sample, this clone turned up a few times. This rearrangement joins TRBV27 to TRBJ2-3; 11 positions agree with TRBD1. CDR1 is MNHEY, CDR2 SMNVEV, per germline (reference sequence). The CDR3 spans 16 residues. With V trimmed by 5 bases and J by 4 bases, 8 bases remained unmatched. Here the CDR3 DNA reads TGTGCCAGCAGTCCCTGGACAGGGGGCTTCGCAGATACGCAGTATTTT. Amino acid sequence: CASSPWTGGFADTQYF.

A single count supports this clone. The CDR3: CASSEGGGTDTQYF. CDR3 nucleotide sequence: TGTGCCAGCAGTGAAGGGGGGGGGACAGATACGCAGTATTTT. The chain joins TRBV2 to TRBJ2-3; 7 positions agree with TRBD2. The germline gives CDR1 SNHLY, CDR2 FYNNEI. The J segment lost 3 bases and the V segment lost 1 base, leaving 1 base of the junction unmatched. This CDR3 has 14 amino acids.

To note about this clone: The same CDR3 is also encoded by other DNA sequences in this sample. V usage is TRBV5-1 and J usage is TRBJ2-1; D is ambiguous. V was pared by 0 bases and J by 4 bases, with 5 bases between. The CDR3 covers 13 residues. Germline CDR1 SGHRS, CDR2 YFSETQ. The CDR3 is CASSLDSYNEQFF. For the CDR3, the DNA is TGCGCCAGCAGCTTGGACAGTTACAATGAGCAGTTCTTC.

The chain is built from TRBV25-1 and TRBJ1-4; TRBD1 is a possible D gene (5 bases). Germline CDR1 reads MGHDK; CDR2 reads SYGVNS. The V gene lost 3 bases and the J gene lost 8 bases, with 16 bases spanning the gap. The CDR3 is 15 amino acids. CDR3 nucleotides: TGTGCCAGCAGTGAGCGGTGGCAGGGAGGAGAAAAACTGTTTTTT. This sequence encodes CASSERWQGGEKLFF.

This chain joins TRBV7-8 and TRBJ2-7; D call uncertain. The CDR3 consists of 16 residues. The germline CDR1 and CDR2 sequences are SGHVS and FQNEAQ. Trimming removed 4 bases from V and 3 bases from J, with 19 bases in between. DNA of the CDR3: TGTGCCAGCAGCTCAGACTCGTATGGGTCCATCTACGAGCAGTACTTC. This sequence encodes CASSSDSYGSIYEQYF.

This clone was seen repeatedly, ten times or more. The rearrangement joins TRBV10-3 to TRBJ1-5; D may be TRBD1 (6 bases). V was cut by 10 bases and J by 0 bases, with 13 bases left in between. CDR1 is ENHRY, CDR2 SYGVKD, per germline. CDR3 length: 14 amino acids. The CDR3 bases are TGTGCCAGCAACTCAGGGGATAGCAATCAGCCCCAGCATTTT. Protein sequence: CASNSGDSNQPQHF.

The CDR3 loop is CASSLKGGEQYF. DNA for the CDR3: TGCGCCAGCAGCTTGAAGGGAGGCGAGCAGTACTTC. The chain carries TRBV5-1 and TRBJ2-7; D is perhaps TRBD2 (6 bases). Germline lookup yields CDR1 SGHRS and CDR2 YFSETQ. The CDR3 sequence is 12 residues long. Trimming removed 1 base from V and 6 bases from J, with 8 bases in between.

The table lists this clone with a few counts. The chain is built from TRBV4-1 and TRBJ2-2; D gene unclear. The CDR3 loop spans 14 amino acids. Germline CDR1 and CDR2: MGHRA and YSYEKL. Trimming took 1 base from V and 1 from J, leaving 4 bases between them. In DNA form, the CDR3 reads TGCGCCAGCAGCCAAGGACAGAACACCGGGGAGCTGTTTTTT. Amino acid sequence: CASSQGQNTGELFF.

The chain links TRBV7-6 to TRBJ2-7, with 10 positions matching TRBD1. CDR1 and CDR2 from the germline V gene are SGHVS and FNYEAQ. J gave up 5 bases and V 5 bases, and 6 bases lay outside the gene matches. This CDR3 has 14 amino acids. DNA for the CDR3: TGTGCCAGCAGCCCAGCCGGGACAGGGGACGAGCAGTACTTC. Its protein is CASSPAGTGDEQYF.

The chain has TRBV27 and TRBJ1-2; D is perhaps TRBD1 (6 bases). Germline V lookup: CDR1 MNHEY, CDR2 SMNVEV (reference sequence). The CDR3 consists of 13 residues. The ends were cut back, 7 bases at V and 7 bases at J, with 16 bases in the middle. This CDR3 is CASTHDRMAGYTF. The CDR3 DNA reads TGTGCCAGCACCCACGACAGGATGGCTGGCTACACCTTC.

CDR3 bases: TGCAGCGTCCGAGGGACAGGGGTACATGGCTACACCTTC. Protein product: CSVRGTGVHGYTF. The genes are TRBV29-1 and TRBJ1-2; 10 nucleotides match TRBD1. This CDR3 contains 13 residues. Trimming cost V 6 bases and J 6 bases; bases outside gene matches: 7. Germline CDR1 SQVTM, CDR2 ANQGSEA.

The chain carries TRBV7-9 and TRBJ1-2, with D uncertain. The germline V and J ends were trimmed by 2 bases and 4 bases, with 5 bases remaining between them. Germline V gene lookup returns CDR1 SEHNR and CDR2 FQNEAQ (reference sequence). CDR3 size: 12 residues. For the CDR3, the DNA is TGTGCCAGCAGCTTACTCAGCTATGGCTACACCTTC. It is translated as CASSLLSYGYTF.

This chain links TRBV7-9 with TRBJ2-5; 7 bases match TRBD1. The CDR3 length is 18 residues. Per the germline V gene, CDR1 is SEHNR and CDR2 is FQNEAQ (reference sequence). With V trimmed by 1 base and J by 8 bases, 19 bases remained unmatched. CDR3 sequence reads: CASSLDRRDRATLVTQYF. As DNA, the CDR3 is TGTGCCAGCAGCTTAGATCGGCGCGACAGGGCCACTTTGGTTACCCAGTACTTC.

The chain employs TRBV27 and TRBJ2-3; 10 nucleotides line up with TRBD2. Germline CDR1 is MNHEY and CDR2 is SMNVEV (reference sequence). The CDR3 consists of 16 residues. Germline trimming cut 5 bases from V and 5 bases from J; bases unmatched to any gene: 10. CDR3 in DNA: TGTGCCAGCAGTCCCCGAAGACTAGCGGGTATAGATACGCAGTATTTT. It is translated as CASSPRRLAGIDTQYF.

The chain couples TRBV18 to TRBJ2-7, with D possibly matching TRBD2 (6 bases). CDR1 is KGHSH and CDR2 is LQKENI in the germline V gene. The CDR3 has 14 amino acids. V lost 3 bases and J lost 4, with 13 bases in between. The DNA for the CDR3 is TGTGCCAGCTCACCCGCCTCTCGGGAGTACGAGCAGTACTTC. This codes for CASSPASREYEQYF.

Here the CDR3 DNA reads TGTGCCAGCAGCCAAGGGACAGGAGTCTATGGCTACACCTTC. Translation gives CASSQGTGVYGYTF. The gene calls are TRBV27 and TRBJ1-2; 8 positions match TRBD1. Germline CDR1 and CDR2: MNHEY and SMNVEV (reference sequence). The junction had 7 bases not matched to a gene; V was cut back by 6 bases and J by 4 bases. The CDR3 loop spans 14 amino acids.

CDR3 sequence: CASSLDRGKRVTQYF. The CDR3 coding sequence is TGTGCCAGCAGCTTGGACCGGGGAAAGCGGGTTACGCAGTATTTT. The V gene is TRBV6-5, the J gene TRBJ2-3, with D perhaps TRBD2 (6 bases). Germline CDR1 is MNHEY and CDR2 is SVGAGI. V was shortened by 6 bases and J by 8 bases, with 21 bases between the two germline ends. This CDR3 spans 15 amino acids.

This rearrangement joins TRBV2 to TRBJ2-3; a weak D match, TRBD2 (6 bases). Trimming cost V 8 bases and J 6 bases, with 24 bases left between them. Per the germline V gene, CDR1 is SNHLY and CDR2 is FYNNEI. The CDR3 covers 16 residues. CDR3 bases: TGTGCCAGCCTGAGGAACGGTCGGGGGAACCTGGATACGCAGTATTTT. This translates into CASLRNGRGNLDTQYF. Variable domain in full (rest from reference TRBV2 and TRBJ2-3): EPEVTQTPSHQVTQMGQEVILRCVPISNHLYFYWYRQILGQKVEFLVSFYNNEISEKSEIFDDQFSVERPDGSNFTLKIRSTKLEDSAMYFCASLRNGRGNLDTQYFGPGTRLTVL.

The chain uses TRBV19 and TRBJ2-7, with D possibly matching TRBD2 (6 bases). Per the germline V gene, CDR1 is LNHDA and CDR2 is SQIVND (reference sequence). V was clipped by 6 bases and J by 7 bases, with 19 bases between them. CDR3 length: 14 amino acids. DNA for the CDR3: TGTGCCAGTAGAGGGACTCCCGGGAAAGGTGAGCAGTACTTC. It is translated as CASRGTPGKGEQYF. The whole variable domain, remainder taken from reference TRBV19 and TRBJ2-7, is DGGITQSPKYLFRKEGQNVTLSCEQNLNHDAMYWYRQDPGQGLRLIYYSQIVNDFQKGDIAEGYSVSREKKESFPLTVTSAQKNPTAFYLCASRGTPGKGEQYFGPGTRLTVT.

This clone was observed a single time. This chain links TRBV5-1 with TRBJ2-7; D gene uncertain. V was pared by 4 bases and J by 2 bases, with 13 bases between. The germline V gene encodes CDR1 SGHRS and CDR2 YFSETQ. The CDR3 sequence is 14 residues long. Here the CDR3 reads CASSLPRGPYEQYF. CDR3 in DNA: TGCGCCAGCAGCCTGCCACGCGGTCCCTACGAGCAGTACTTC.

This clone was counted once. The rearrangement links TRBV2 to TRBJ2-2, with 11 nucleotides matching TRBD2. The CDR3 contains 17 residues. Germline CDR1 is SNHLY and CDR2 is FYNNEI. V lost 4 bases and J lost 7; bases outside the gene matches: 11. The CDR3 nucleotides read TGTGCCAGCAGTGGTATAGCGGGAGGGCCCAGGGGCGGGGAGCTGTTTTTT. It encodes CASSGIAGGPRGGELFF.

Only one count was recorded for this clone. The chain recombines TRBV10-3 with TRBJ1-2, with D uncertain. The CDR3 has 15 residues. Between the trimmed V and J ends, which lost 3 bases and 5 bases, there was a span of 16 bases. Germline CDR1 is ENHRY and CDR2 is SYGVKD. Here the CDR3 reads CAISDPMGRSYGYTF. In nucleotides, the CDR3 is TGTGCCATCAGTGACCCAATGGGCAGATCGTATGGCTACACCTTC.

Concerning this clone itself: One junction end disagrees with the germline gene, perhaps due to a read error. The chain joins TRBV4-2 to TRBJ2-7; perhaps TRBD1 as D (6 bases). CDR3 length: 16 residues. CDR1 is LGHNA and CDR2 is YNFKEQ in the germline V gene. The CDR3 DNA follows: TGTGCCTGCAGCCAAGATCCGGGACACATTGGGGAGGAGCAGTACTTC. It yields the protein CACSQDPGHIGEEQYF.

CDR3 coding DNA: TGTGCCAGCAGTTACTCTGGGCGGGACAATGAGCAGTTCTTC. Its translation is CASSYSGRDNEQFF. The gene calls are TRBV6-5 and TRBJ2-1; a weak D match, TRBD2 (5 bases). Trimming removed 0 bases at V and 5 bases at J, with 8 bases between. This CDR3 spans 14 amino acids. CDR1 MNHEY and CDR2 SVGAGI come from the germline V gene.

The chain has TRBV5-4 and TRBJ1-2; 9 bases map to TRBD1. Germline values: CDR1 SGHNT, CDR2 YYREEE (reference sequence). Unmatched junction bases numbered 10, after V lost 4 bases and J lost 3 bases. The CDR3 contains 16 residues. The CDR3 DNA is TGTGCCAGCAGCCCTGACCCTGGACAGGGGTACTATGGCTACACCTTC. This codes for CASSPDPGQGYYGYTF.

The chain has TRBV4-2 and TRBJ2-1; 13 bases are shared with TRBD2. Germline CDR1 reads LGHNA; CDR2 reads YNFKEQ. The CDR3 contains 16 residues. With 1 base clipped from V and 9 bases from J, the junction kept 6 bases outside the gene matches. In DNA form, the CDR3 reads TGTGCCAGCAGCCAAGGACGGACTAGCGGGGGAAGTGAGCAGTTCTTC. Its translation: CASSQGRTSGGSEQFF.

The chain uses TRBV2 and TRBJ1-2; D is ambiguous. CDR1 and CDR2 (germline): SNHLY, FYNNEI. This CDR3 region has 14 residues. The V end was cut by 2 bases, the J end by 6 bases, with 13 bases between. CDR3 in DNA: TGTGCCAGCAGTGAAATATCTAGGCCGGATGGCTACACCTTC. It yields the protein CASSEISRPDGYTF.

This clone showed up just a few times. The chain is built from TRBV19 and TRBJ1-6; 9 bases agree with TRBD1. The V gene end was trimmed by 5 bases and the J gene end by 11 bases; junction bases not matched to a gene: 10. The CDR3 is 15 amino acids. Germline V gene data show CDR1 as LNHDA and CDR2 as SQIVND (reference sequence). CDR3 bases: TGTGCCAGTAGTTCCACCGGGACAGGGTATCCACCCCTCCACTTT. Translating gives CASSSTGTGYPPLHF.

Only a few counts were recorded for this clone. The chain carries TRBV7-2 and TRBJ2-5; no clear D. Per the germline V gene, CDR1 is SGHTA and CDR2 is FQGNSA. This CDR3 comprises 13 residues. Trimming cost V 5 bases and J 2 bases, with 9 bases left between them. The DNA for the CDR3 is TGTGCCAGCAGCCTTTCCTTTCAAGAGACCCAGTACTTC. Amino acid sequence: CASSLSFQETQYF. Combining the CDR3 with reference TRBV7-2 and TRBJ2-5 gives the whole variable domain GAGVSQSPSNKVTEKGKDVELRCDPISGHTALYWYRQSLGQGLEFLIYFQGNSAPDKSGLPSDRFSAERTGGSVSTLTIQRTQQEDSAVYLCASSLSFQETQYFGPGTRLLVL.

J is TRBJ2-7 and V is TRBV5-1; no clear D. V was cut by 0 bases and J by 2 bases, with 9 bases left in between. CDR1 and CDR2 from the germline V gene are SGHRS and YFSETQ. The CDR3 has 14 amino acids. The CDR3 DNA reads as TGCGCCAGCAGCTTGGGAGGCCCACCCTACGAGCAGTACTTC. Translating it yields CASSLGGPPYEQYF.